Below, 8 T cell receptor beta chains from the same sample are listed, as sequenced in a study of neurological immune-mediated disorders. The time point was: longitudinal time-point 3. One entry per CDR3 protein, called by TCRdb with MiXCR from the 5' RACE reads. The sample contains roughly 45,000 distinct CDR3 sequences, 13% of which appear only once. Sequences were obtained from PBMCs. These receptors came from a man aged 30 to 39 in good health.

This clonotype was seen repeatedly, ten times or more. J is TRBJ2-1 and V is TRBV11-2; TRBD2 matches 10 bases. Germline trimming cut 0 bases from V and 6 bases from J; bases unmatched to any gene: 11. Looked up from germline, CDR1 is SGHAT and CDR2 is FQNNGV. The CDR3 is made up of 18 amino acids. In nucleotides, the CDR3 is TGTGCCAGCAGCTTAGAATCCCAGGGGCTAGCGGGGGTCAATGAGCAGTTCTTC. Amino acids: CASSLESQGLAGVNEQFF.

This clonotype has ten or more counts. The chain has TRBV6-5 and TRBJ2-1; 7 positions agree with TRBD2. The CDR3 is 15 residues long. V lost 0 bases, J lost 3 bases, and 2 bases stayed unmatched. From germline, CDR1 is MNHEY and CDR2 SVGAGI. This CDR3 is CASSYSAGVYNEQFF. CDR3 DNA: TGTGCCAGCAGTTACTCTGCGGGAGTCTACAATGAGCAGTTCTTC.

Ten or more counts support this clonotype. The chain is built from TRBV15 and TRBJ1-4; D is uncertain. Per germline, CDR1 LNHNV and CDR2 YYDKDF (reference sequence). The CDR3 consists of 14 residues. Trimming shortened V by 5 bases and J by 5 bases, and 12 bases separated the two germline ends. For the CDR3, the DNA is TGTGCCACCAGCGAAGGTATCTCCAATGAAAAACTGTTTTTT. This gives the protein CATSEGISNEKLFF.

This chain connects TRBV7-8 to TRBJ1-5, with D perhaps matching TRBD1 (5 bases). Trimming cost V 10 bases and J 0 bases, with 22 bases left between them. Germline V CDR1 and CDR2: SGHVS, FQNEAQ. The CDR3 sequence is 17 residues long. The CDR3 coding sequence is TGTGCCACCCGCTTAGGGGTTGGGGCAAATAGCAATCAGCCCCAGCATTTT. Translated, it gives CATRLGVGANSNQPQHF.

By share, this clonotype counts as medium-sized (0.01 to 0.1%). The CDR3, as DNA: TGCAGTGCTAGAGGCGAGGGCGGGGGGGACACCGGGGAGCTGTTTTTT. Its translation is CSARGEGGGDTGELFF. The rearrangement links TRBV20-1 to TRBJ2-2; the match to TRBD2 covers 9 bases. V lost 1 base, J lost 3 bases, and 6 bases stayed unmatched. From germline, CDR1 is DFQATT and CDR2 SNEGSKA (reference sequence). The CDR3 has 16 residues.

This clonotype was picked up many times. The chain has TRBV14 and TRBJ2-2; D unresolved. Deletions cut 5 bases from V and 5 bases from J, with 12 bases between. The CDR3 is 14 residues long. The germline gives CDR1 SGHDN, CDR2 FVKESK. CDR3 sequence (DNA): TGTGCCAGCAGCTCGCTCCGAGGAACCGGGGAGCTGTTTTTT. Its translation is CASSSLRGTGELFF. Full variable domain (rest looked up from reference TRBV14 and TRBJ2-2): EAGVTQFPSHSVIEKGQTVTLRCDPISGHDNLYWYRRVMGKEIKFLLHFVKESKQDESGMPNNRFLAERTGGTYSTLKVQPAELEDSGVYFCASSSLRGTGELFFGEGSRLTVL.

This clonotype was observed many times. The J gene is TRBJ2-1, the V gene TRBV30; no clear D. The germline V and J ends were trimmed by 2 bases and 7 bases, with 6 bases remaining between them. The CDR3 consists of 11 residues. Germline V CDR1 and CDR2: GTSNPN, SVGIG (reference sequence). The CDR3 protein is CAWSRVNEQFF. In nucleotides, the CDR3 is TGTGCCTGGAGTCGGGTGAATGAGCAGTTCTTC.

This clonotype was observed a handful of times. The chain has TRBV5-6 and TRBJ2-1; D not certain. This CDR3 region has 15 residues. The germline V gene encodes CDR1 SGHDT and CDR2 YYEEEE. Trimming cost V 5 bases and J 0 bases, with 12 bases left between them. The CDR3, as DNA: TGTGCCAGCAGTTTACTGTCAGGCTCCTACAATGAGCAGTTCTTC. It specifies CASSLLSGSYNEQFF.